Each of the 5 T cell receptor beta chains below was sequenced from the same sample in a study of tumor-infiltrating lymphocytes in primary liver carcinoma. Investigators took RNA and DNA out together from approximately 22-30 mg of unsorted bulk tissue. A primer matching the constant region was used to make TCR beta cDNA from around 550 ng of total RNA. Library construction for TCR beta comprised three nested multiplex PCR rounds performed with slightly modified ARM-PCR. Forward primers for TRBV1-TRBV30 and a C-beta reverse primer served the first two PCR rounds, at about 10 cycles each. TCRdb passed the multiplex PCR reads through MiXCR, listing each CDR3 protein once. The sample gives 100,000 to 150,000 distinct CDR3 sequences, around 64% of which show up once; approximately 8% is in the top ten. Sequenced: liver tumor tissue from sampling region 3. Subset reported: tumor region T3, left-lateral pole. The source of these receptors is a woman aged 55 to 70 with primary liver carcinoma and hepatitis B virus infection.

The V and J genes are TRBV6-1 and TRBJ2-2, with a weak D call TRBD2 (6 bases). This CDR3 has 16 residues. From germline, CDR1 is MNHNS and CDR2 SASEGT. Trimming took off 6 bases at V and 2 bases at J, with 16 bases between the two ends. In DNA, the CDR3 is TGTGCCAGCAGACCATATGGGAGGATAAACACCGGGGAGCTGTTTTTT. It specifies CASRPYGRINTGELFF.

V and J are TRBV20-1 and TRBJ2-7; 9 bases match TRBD2. Germline loops: CDR1 DFQATT, CDR2 SNEGSKA (reference sequence). The CDR3 runs to 15 residues. The J segment lost 7 bases and the V segment lost 6 bases, leaving 16 bases of the junction unmatched. In nucleotides, the CDR3 is TGCAGTGCCCCCCCGGCTAGCGGGACCTACTATGAGCAGTACTTC. Protein: CSAPPASGTYYEQYF.

With respect to this clonotype: A much bigger clone sits one base away, suggesting this may be a read error. The J gene is TRBJ2-2, the V gene TRBV14; no reliable D call. CDR3 length: 14 amino acids. Trimming cost V 4 bases and J 6 bases, with 12 bases left between them. The germline V gene encodes CDR1 SGHDN and CDR2 FVKESK. DNA for the CDR3: TGTGCCAGCAGCCGACTCCGAGGTTCCGGGGAGCTGTTTTTT. Translation: CASSRLRGSGELFF.

Regarding this clonotype: A much larger clone lies a single base off, so this may be a read error. V is TRBV28 and J is TRBJ2-7; 8 nucleotides agree with TRBD1. Germline trimming cut 4 bases from V and 9 bases from J; bases unmatched to any gene: 11. The CDR3 is made up of 14 amino acids. CDR1 and CDR2 from the germline V gene are MDHEN and SYDVKM. CDR3 amino acids: CASSSWTGTHGQYF. CDR3 coding DNA: TGTGCCAGCAGTTCTTGGACAGGGACACACGGGCAGTACTTC.

As for this clonotype: Since no conserved phenylalanine or tryptophan closes the CDR3, a read error is the likely cause. The chain is built from TRBV28 and TRBJ2-7; 13 nucleotides match TRBD2. V shed 6 bases, J shed 3 bases, and the junction held 11 bases outside the gene matches. Germline V CDR1 and CDR2: MDHEN, SYDVKM. The length of the CDR3 is 17 residues. CDR3 protein: CASSYRLAGGRNYEQYS. CDR3 sequence (DNA): TGTGCCAGCAGCTACAGACTAGCGGGAGGCCGAAACTACGAGCAGTACTCC.